A selection of T cell receptor beta chains follows, all from one sample in a study of blood T cell repertoires in COVID-19. Only in-frame clones appear in the TCRdb table, and some are missing; sequencing was by immunoSEQ multiplex PCR. Found here are fewer than 70,000 clones, 85% of them singletons; the top ten hold over 2.5%. The material sequenced was peripheral blood. Receptor source: a man at least 80 years old with acute or convalescent COVID-19. The CDR3 runs from the conserved cysteine through the conserved F or W. Where a row states a size, it is once, few, many or the class of an expanded clone; other rows omit it.

V: TRBV5-6; size: .; length: 15; CDR3: CASSAPGQGWNGYTF
V: TRBV4-3; size: .; length: 15; CDR3: CASSRLTGNTGELFF
V: TRBV5-1; size: once; length: 16; CDR3: CASSLDWATNTGELFF
V: TRBV7-7; size: .; length: 13; CDR3: CASSPPGESEAFF
V: TRBV19; size: .; length: 13; CDR3: CASSVDRTEKLFF
V: TRBV5-1; size: .; length: 14; CDR3: CASSGTGGSSPLHF
V: TRBV6-5; size: .; length: 14; CDR3: CASSYYGGQETQYF
V: TRBV2; size: once; length: 13; CDR3: CASSRQLNTEAFF
V: TRBV19; size: .; length: 15; CDR3: CASSLTSGSPYEQYF
V: TRBV5-1; size: .; length: 14; CDR3: CASRKSSDTGELFF
V: TRBV5-1; size: .; length: 15; CDR3: CASSLGDREHNEQFF
V: TRBV19; size: .; length: 16; CDR3: CASSIVPREGRETQYF
V: TRBV6-4; size: .; length: 14; CDR3: CASSDSTYTDTQYF
V: TRBV6-2/TRBV6-3; size: .; length: 16; CDR3: CASSYLRTGVNNEQFF
V: TRBV11-2; size: .; length: 15; CDR3: CASSRGDSSSYEQYF
V: TRBV2; size: once; length: 13; CDR3: CASSDSSYNEQFF
V: TRBV6-5; size: .; length: 14; CDR3: CASSLNREGETQYF
V: TRBV24-1; size: .; length: 12; CDR3: CATSESGREQYF
V: TRBV19; size: .; length: 16; CDR3: CASSIYGVRVNTEAFF
V: TRBV2; size: .; length: 17; CDR3: CASSENDAGGRGDTQYF
V: TRBV7-2; size: .; length: 16; CDR3: CASSLVPAGPTYEQYF
V: TRBV6-5; size: .; length: 14; CDR3: CASGLRQSGAEAFF
V: TRBV7-2; size: .; length: 17; CDR3: CASSLARREGSTDTQYF
V: TRBV30; size: .; length: 14; CDR3: CAWEFRKGGAEAFF
V: TRBV29-1; size: .; length: 13; CDR3: CSAVQGAGTEAFF
V: TRBV24-1; size: .; length: 17; CDR3: CATSGGQGPTTNEKLFF
V: TRBV3-1/TRBV3-2; size: .; length: 14; CDR3: CASSPGTPGNTIYF
V: TRBV18; size: .; length: 15; CDR3: CASSLRDYRMGELFF
V: TRBV30; size: .; length: 13; CDR3: CAWSRDRGNEQFF
V: TRBV5-1; size: .; length: 16; CDR3: CASSLEDRGPTDTQYF
V: TRBV18; size: .; length: 15; CDR3: CASSPPSKAGNEQFF
V: TRBV2; size: .; length: 10; CDR3: CASGGGELFF
V: TRBV12-3/TRBV12-4; size: .; length: 11; CDR3: CASRRDSEAFF